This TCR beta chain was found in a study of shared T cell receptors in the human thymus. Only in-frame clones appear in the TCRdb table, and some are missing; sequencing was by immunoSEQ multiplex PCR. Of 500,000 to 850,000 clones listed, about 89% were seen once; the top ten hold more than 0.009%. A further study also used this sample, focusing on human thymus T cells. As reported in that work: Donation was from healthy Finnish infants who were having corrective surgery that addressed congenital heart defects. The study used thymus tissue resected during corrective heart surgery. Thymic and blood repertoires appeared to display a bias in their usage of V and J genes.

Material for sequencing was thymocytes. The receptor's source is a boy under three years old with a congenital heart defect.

This chain's CDR3 is CASYFGPGQPNTEAFF. The CDR3 DNA reads TGTGCCAGTTATTTCGGCCCTGGGCAACCCAACACTGAAGCTTTCTTT. The rearrangement uses TRBV7-2 and TRBJ1-1; D not certain. Germline CDR1 reads SGHTA; CDR2 reads FQGNSA. The V gene lost 9 bases and the J gene lost 2 bases, with 22 bases spanning the gap. The CDR3 loop spans 16 amino acids. The whole variable domain, filled in from reference TRBV7-2 and TRBJ1-1, reads GAGVSQSPSNKVTEKGKDVELRCDPISGHTALYWYRQSLGQGLEFLIYFQGNSAPDKSGLPSDRFSAERTGGSVSTLTIQRTQQEDSAVYLCASYFGPGQPNTEAFFGQGTRLTVV.